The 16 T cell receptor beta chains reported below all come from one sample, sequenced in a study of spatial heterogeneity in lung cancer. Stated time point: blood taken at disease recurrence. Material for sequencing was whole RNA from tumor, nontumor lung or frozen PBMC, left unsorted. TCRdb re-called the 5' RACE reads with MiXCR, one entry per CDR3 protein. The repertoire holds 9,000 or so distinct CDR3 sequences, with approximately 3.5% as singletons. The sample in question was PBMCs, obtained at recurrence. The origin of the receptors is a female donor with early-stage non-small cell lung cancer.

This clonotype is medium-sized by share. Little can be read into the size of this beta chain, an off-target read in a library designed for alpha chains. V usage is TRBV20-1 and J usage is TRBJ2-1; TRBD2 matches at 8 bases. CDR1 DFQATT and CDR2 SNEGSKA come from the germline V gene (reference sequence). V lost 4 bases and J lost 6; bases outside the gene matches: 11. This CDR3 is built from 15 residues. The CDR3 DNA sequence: TGCAGTGCTACTAAAGCGGGGGCCGTGGGCAATGAGCAGTTCTTC. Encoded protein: CSATKAGAVGNEQFF.

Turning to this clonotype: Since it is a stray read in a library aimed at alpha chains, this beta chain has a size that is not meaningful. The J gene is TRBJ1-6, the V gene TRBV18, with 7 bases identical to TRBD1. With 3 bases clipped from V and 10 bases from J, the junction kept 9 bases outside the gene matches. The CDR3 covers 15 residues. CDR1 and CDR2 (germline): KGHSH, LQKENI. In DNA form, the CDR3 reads TGTGCCAGCTCACCCTTACAGGGGAAAGGGTCACCCCTCCACTTT. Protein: CASSPLQGKGSPLHF.

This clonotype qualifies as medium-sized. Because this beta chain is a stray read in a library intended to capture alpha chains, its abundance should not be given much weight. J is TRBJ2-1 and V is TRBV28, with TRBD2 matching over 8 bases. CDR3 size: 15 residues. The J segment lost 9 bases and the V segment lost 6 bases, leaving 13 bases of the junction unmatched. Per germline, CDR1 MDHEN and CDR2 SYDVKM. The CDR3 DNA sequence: TGTGCCAGCAGCCCCGTTTTTACGGGACTAGGTGAGCAGTTCTTC. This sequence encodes CASSPVFTGLGEQFF.

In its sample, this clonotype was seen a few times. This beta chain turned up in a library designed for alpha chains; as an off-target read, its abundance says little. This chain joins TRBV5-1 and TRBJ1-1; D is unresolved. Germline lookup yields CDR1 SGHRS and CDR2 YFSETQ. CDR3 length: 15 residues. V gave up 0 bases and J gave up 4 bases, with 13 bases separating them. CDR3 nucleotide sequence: TGCGCCAGCAGCTTGGCCGAGATGTTTAGCACTGAAGCTTTCTTT. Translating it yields CASSLAEMFSTEAFF.

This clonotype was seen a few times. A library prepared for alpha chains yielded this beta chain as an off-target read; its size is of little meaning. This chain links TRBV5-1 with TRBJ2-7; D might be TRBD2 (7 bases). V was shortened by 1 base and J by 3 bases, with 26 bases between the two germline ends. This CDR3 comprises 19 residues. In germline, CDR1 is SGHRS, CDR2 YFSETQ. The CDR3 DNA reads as TGCGCCAGCAGCTTGCTGGTTGCGGGGGCCAACCCTAACCTCTACGAGCAGTACTTC. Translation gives CASSLLVAGANPNLYEQYF.

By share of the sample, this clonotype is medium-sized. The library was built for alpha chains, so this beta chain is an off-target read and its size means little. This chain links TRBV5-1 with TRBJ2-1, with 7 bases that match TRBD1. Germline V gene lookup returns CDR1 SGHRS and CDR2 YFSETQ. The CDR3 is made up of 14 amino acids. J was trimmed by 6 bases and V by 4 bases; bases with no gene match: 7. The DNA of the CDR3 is TGCGCCAGCAGCATCTCGACAGGGCTCAATGAGCAGTTCTTC. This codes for CASSISTGLNEQFF.

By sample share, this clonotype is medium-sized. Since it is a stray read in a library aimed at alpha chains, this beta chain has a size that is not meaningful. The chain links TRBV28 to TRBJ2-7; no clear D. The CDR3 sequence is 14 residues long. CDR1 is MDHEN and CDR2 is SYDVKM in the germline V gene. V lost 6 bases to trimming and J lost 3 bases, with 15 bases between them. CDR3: CASRPGQFLYEQYF. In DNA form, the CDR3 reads TGTGCCAGCAGGCCCGGGCAGTTTCTCTACGAGCAGTACTTC. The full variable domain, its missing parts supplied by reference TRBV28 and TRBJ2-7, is DVKVTQSSRYLVKRTGEKVFLECVQDMDHENMFWYRQDPGLGLRLIYFSYDVKMKEKGDIPEGYSVSREKKERFSLILESASTNQTSMYLCASRPGQFLYEQYFGPGTRLTVT.

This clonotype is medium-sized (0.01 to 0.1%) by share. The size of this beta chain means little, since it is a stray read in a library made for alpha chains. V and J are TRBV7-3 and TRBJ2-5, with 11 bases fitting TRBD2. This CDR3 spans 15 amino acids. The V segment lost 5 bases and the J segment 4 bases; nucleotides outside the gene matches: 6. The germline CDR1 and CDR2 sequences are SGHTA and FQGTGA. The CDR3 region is CASSLSGGALETQYF. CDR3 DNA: TGTGCCAGCAGCCTTAGCGGGGGGGCCTTAGAGACCCAGTACTTC.

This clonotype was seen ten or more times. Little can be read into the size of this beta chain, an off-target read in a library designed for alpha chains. The CDR3 reads CASRDGISYEQYF. CDR3 sequence (DNA): TGCGCCAGCCGGGACGGAATCTCCTACGAGCAGTACTTC. This chain connects TRBV5-1 to TRBJ2-7; D could derive from TRBD1 or TRBD2 (5 bases each). Germline V gene lookup returns CDR1 SGHRS and CDR2 YFSETQ. The CDR3 consists of 13 residues. V was cut by 7 bases and J by 0 bases, with 11 bases left in between.

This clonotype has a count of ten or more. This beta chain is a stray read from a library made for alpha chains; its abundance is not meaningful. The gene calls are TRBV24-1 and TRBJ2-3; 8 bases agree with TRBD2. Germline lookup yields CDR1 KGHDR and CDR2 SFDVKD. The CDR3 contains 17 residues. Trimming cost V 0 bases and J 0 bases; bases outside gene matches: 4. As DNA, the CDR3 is TGTGCCACCAGTGATTTGTCCAGCGGGGGAAGCACAGATACGCAGTATTTT. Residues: CATSDLSSGGSTDTQYF.

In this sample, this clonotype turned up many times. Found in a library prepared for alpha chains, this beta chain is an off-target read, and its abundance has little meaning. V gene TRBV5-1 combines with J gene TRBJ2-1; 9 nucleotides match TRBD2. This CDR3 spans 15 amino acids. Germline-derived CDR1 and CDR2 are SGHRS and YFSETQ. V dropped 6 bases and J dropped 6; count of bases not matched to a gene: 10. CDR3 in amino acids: CASTTLAGPGNEQFF. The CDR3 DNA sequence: TGCGCCAGCACCACCCTAGCGGGGCCTGGCAATGAGCAGTTCTTC.

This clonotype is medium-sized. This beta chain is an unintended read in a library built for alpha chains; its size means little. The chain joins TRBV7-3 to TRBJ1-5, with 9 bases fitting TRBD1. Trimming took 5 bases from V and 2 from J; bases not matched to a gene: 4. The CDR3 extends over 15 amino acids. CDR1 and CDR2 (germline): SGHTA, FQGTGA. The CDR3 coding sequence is TGTGCCAGCAGCCGGACAGGGGAGCGCAATCAGCCCCAGCATTTT. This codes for CASSRTGERNQPQHF.

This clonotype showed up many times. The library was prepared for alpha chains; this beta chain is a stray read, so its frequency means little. CDR3 in DNA: TGTGCCAGCAGCCGCAGGGGGACGGAGTTCTACGAGCAGTACTTC. It translates to CASSRRGTEFYEQYF. The chain employs TRBV14 and TRBJ2-7; 7 nucleotides match TRBD1. The trim removed 4 bases at V and 3 bases at J, leaving 9 bases unmatched. There are 15 residues in the CDR3. Germline lookup yields CDR1 SGHDN and CDR2 FVKESK.

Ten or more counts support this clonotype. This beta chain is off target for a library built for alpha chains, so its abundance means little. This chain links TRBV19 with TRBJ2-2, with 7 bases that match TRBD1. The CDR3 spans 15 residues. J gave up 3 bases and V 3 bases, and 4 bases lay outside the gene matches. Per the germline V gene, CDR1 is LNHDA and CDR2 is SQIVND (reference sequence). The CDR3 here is CASSIDRVYTGELFF. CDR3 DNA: TGTGCCAGTAGTATCGACAGGGTCTACACCGGGGAGCTGTTTTTT.

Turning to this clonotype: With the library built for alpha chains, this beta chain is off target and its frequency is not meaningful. CDR3 sequence (DNA): TGTGCCTGGAGTGTACGAGGTTACGAGCAGTACTTC. Its protein product is CAWSVRGYEQYF. The chain carries TRBV30 and TRBJ2-7, with D uncertain. The CDR3 contains 12 residues. V lost 0 bases, J lost 4 bases, and 7 bases lay in between. Germline V lookup: CDR1 GTSNPN, CDR2 SVGIG (reference sequence). Full variable domain (remainder filled in from reference TRBV30 and TRBJ2-7): SQTIHQWPATLVQPVGSPLSLECTVEGTSNPNLYWYRQAAGRGLQLLFYSVGIGQISSEVPQNLSASRPQDRQFILSSKKLLLSDSGFYLCAWSVRGYEQYFGPGTRLTVT.

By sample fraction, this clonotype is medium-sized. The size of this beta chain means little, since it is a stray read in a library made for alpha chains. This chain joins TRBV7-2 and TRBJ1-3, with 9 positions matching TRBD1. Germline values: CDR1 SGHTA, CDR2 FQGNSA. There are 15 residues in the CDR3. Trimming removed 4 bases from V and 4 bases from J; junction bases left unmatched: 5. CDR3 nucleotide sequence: TGTGCCAGCAGCTACGGGACAGGGAAAGGAAACACCATATATTTT. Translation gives CASSYGTGKGNTIYF.